Listed below are T cell receptor beta chains from one sample, sequenced in a study of shared clonotypes between healthy human individuals. The protocol was immunoSEQ multiplex PCR, while the TCRdb copy is restricted to in-frame clones and leaves out a portion. The repertoire includes about 2.3 million clones, roughly 90% of them detected once, and 0.37% sits in the top ten. The sequencing input was naive CD4+ T cells from PBMCs. The receptors stem from a man aged 18 to 30 in good health. Some clones in this sample may be carry-over from other donors' samples. Each CDR3 is given with its conserved first and last residue. The D gene is left open where the match is weak. Clone size, where shown, is once, few, many, or a class for clones that have expanded.

d_gene,j_gene,abundance,v_gene,CDR3aa,CDR3nt
TRBD1,TRBJ2-1,once,TRBV19,CASSMSGTGGYNEQFF,TGTGCCAGTAGTATGAGTGGGACAGGCGGCTACAATGAGCAGTTCTTC
.,TRBJ1-5,.,TRBV14,CASSQDGGEPQHF,TGTGCCAGCAGCCAAGATGGAGGGGAGCCCCAGCATTTT
.,TRBJ1-3,.,TRBV28,CASSEGGNTIYF,TGTGCCAGCAGCGAGGGTGGAAACACCATATATTTT
.,TRBJ2-7,.,TRBV5-1,CASSHPGGSAKQYF,TGCGCCAGCAGCCACCCAGGAGGTAGCGCGAAGCAGTACTTC
.,TRBJ2-7,.,TRBV27,CASRPHRGGNEQYF,TGTGCCAGCAGACCACACCGGGGCGGCAACGAGCAGTACTTC
.,TRBJ1-6,.,TRBV19,CASSNLERGLNSPLHF,TGTGCCAGTAGTAACCTCGAGCGGGGGTTGAATTCACCCCTCCACTTT
.,TRBJ2-3,.,TRBV6-1,CASSARVTSTDTQYF,TGTGCCAGCAGCGCCAGGGTTACTAGCACAGATACGCAGTATTTT
.,TRBJ2-3,.,TRBV10-3,CAISDGGHLPTDTQYF,TGTGCCATCAGTGATGGCGGGCATCTCCCCACAGATACGCAGTATTTT
TRBD2,TRBJ2-7,.,TRBV7-3,CASSVTSGGTYEQYF,TGTGCCAGCAGCGTTACTAGCGGGGGCACCTACGAGCAGTACTTC
.,TRBJ1-3,.,TRBV5-4,CASSLDERNTIYF,TGTGCCAGCAGCTTGGATGAACGAAACACCATATATTTT
.,TRBJ2-6,.,TRBV19,CASSNSGANVLTF,TGTGCCAGTAGTAACTCTGGGGCCAACGTCCTGACTTTC
.,TRBJ2-7,.,TRBV4-1,CASSPLTWGPSSYEQYF,TGCGCCAGCAGCCCTCTCACGTGGGGGCCGAGCTCCTACGAGCAGTACTTC